These T cell receptor beta chains were read from a single sample in a study of early stage breast cancer tumors. The repertoire was sequenced with immunoSEQ multiplex PCR; TCRdb's copy has only in-frame clones and lacks some. The data hold about 34,000 clones, with roughly 80% observed a single time. Sample: breast tumor tissue. These receptors were taken from a person aged 30-39 years with breast cancer. Both conserved end residues are trimmed from each CDR3.

V	J	CDR3
TRBV10-2	TRBJ1-2	ASSEFTGGHYGYT
TRBV29-1	TRBJ2-3	SVEGQGKTDTQY
TRBV7-2	TRBJ2-3	ASSPRTSDTDTQY
TRBV5-6	TRBJ2-5	ASSLSRQAQY
TRBV21-1	TRBJ2-2	ASSKRRGRGDLVNGELF
TRBV5-1	TRBJ2-3	ASSARLAGTDTQY
TRBV10-3	TRBJ2-7	AIRDQGAGSYEQY
TRBV11-3	TRBJ2-7	ASSLVGHEQY
TRBV15	TRBJ2-7	ATSRDTGYEQY
TRBV27	TRBJ2-7	ASSLGTGVYEQY
TRBV11-1	TRBJ2-1	ASSLEGLAGEF
TRBV27	TRBJ2-2	ASIKSYRGYTGELF
TRBV10-3	TRBJ1-4	AISDSGTGGAANEKLF
TRBV13	TRBJ2-7	ASSLMEDVGREQY
TRBV11-1	TRBJ1-2	ASSPVGGYGYT
TRBV14	TRBJ2-7	ASSQLRVGAYEQY
TRBV11-2	TRBJ1-2	ASSLIPDYGYT
TRBV11-3	TRBJ2-1	ASSLGGSGGSVDEQF
TRBV6-5	TRBJ2-7	ASSPLGSSYEQY
TRBV7-6	TRBJ2-1	ASSLDQGLVYNEQF
TRBV2	TRBJ2-1	ASRGLAGLNEQF
TRBV6-6	TRBJ2-3	ASRPFTGIRDTQY
TRBV7-9	TRBJ1-1	ASSLPPGLNTEAF
TRBV18	TRBJ1-5	ASSPTSGTGNQPQH
TRBV25-1	TRBJ2-5	ASSDARTSGEETQY
TRBV28	TRBJ1-1	ASSPHGLTSNTEAF
TRBV30	TRBJ1-4	GAPTPLNEKLF
TRBV30	TRBJ2-7	AWTGEGYEQY
TRBV27	-	ASSLGIGDRRYEQY
TRBV10-2	TRBJ2-1	ASTVAGGRNEQF
TRBV5-5	TRBJ2-2	ASYAGELF
TRBV11-2	TRBJ2-5	ASSLGTSGKETQY
TRBV15	TRBJ1-3	ATRFDPGNTIY
TRBV11-2	TRBJ2-2	ASSLDSNTGELF
TRBV18	TRBJ1-5	ASSTGGEPQH
TRBV5-4	TRBJ2-5	ASTLQGAEETQY
TRBV4-2	TRBJ2-1	ASSPLWAGARNEQF
TRBV2	TRBJ2-7	ASSEAIAERSQGQY
TRBV5-1	TRBJ2-7	ASSFEGRSYSYEQY
TRBV5-6	TRBJ1-5	ASSLLGTSNQPQH
TRBV9	TRBJ2-7	ASSVQGEGEQY
TRBV30	TRBJ1-6	AWSRGQDNSPLH
TRBV10-3	TRBJ2-7	AIAGGHQSSPQYEQY
TRBV25-1	TRBJ2-2	ASSMTGGGGELF
TRBV6-1	TRBJ2-1	ASSWTGIGEQF
TRBV6-5	TRBJ2-3	ASSWSGISTDTQY
TRBV9	TRBJ1-1	ASSAYQTVEPEAF
TRBV7-3	TRBJ2-1	ASSLASGRAGGEQF
TRBV30	TRBJ2-2	AWRTWTNTGELF
TRBV19	TRBJ1-1	ASSLGQGANTEAF
TRBV4-3	TRBJ1-1	ASRQGLNTEAF
TRBV27	TRBJ2-7	ASSLRSGADYEQY